The rows below give T cell receptor beta chains drawn from one sample of a study of neurological immune-mediated disorders. Using its own MiXCR run on the 5' RACE reads, TCRdb lists one record per CDR3 protein. This table holds around 27,000 distinct CDR3 sequences, roughly 15% found once. The sequenced material came from PBMCs. These receptors all stem from an older man in good health. Each CDR3 is given without its conserved first and last residue. Fields, in order: V gene, J gene, CDR3 protein.

TRBV5-1	TRBJ1-2	ASTPRLSGYGYT
TRBV7-2	TRBJ2-3	ASSPGTVSTDTQY
TRBV6-1	TRBJ1-6	ATTDGLGSPLH
TRBV12-3/TRBV12-4	TRBJ2-7	ASSTTGTGTLEQY
TRBV28	TRBJ2-7	ASRKTGTGSSYEQY
TRBV12-3/TRBV12-4	TRBJ1-1	ASSPWTGTEAF
TRBV9	TRBJ1-3	ASSVSSTGNTIY
TRBV29-1	TRBJ1-2	SVSQDYGYT
TRBV29-1	TRBJ2-7	SSRDRDYEQY
TRBV29-1	TRBJ1-5	SVGQGAHQPQH
TRBV7-8	TRBJ1-2	ASSSWTGEINYGYT
TRBV20-1	TRBJ2-5	SAIGGAPETQY
TRBV7-8	TRBJ2-1	ASSLVGGNEQF
TRBV28	TRBJ1-1	ASSLWQMNTEAF
TRBV5-1	TRBJ2-1	ASSFLAGGTYNEQF
TRBV7-2	TRBJ2-7	ASSLVGSLYEQY
TRBV7-3	TRBJ2-3	ASSFLFPGQSPRTDTQY
TRBV5-1	TRBJ1-2	ASSLDSTGTYGYT
TRBV27	TRBJ2-1	ASSPRQRYNEQF
TRBV12-3/TRBV12-4	TRBJ2-5	ASSRTRWETQY
TRBV19	TRBJ1-4	ASSIRDRVQEKLF
TRBV30	TRBJ1-2	AWSTGTGGLRGYT
TRBV11-1	TRBJ1-1	ASSTRWGARNTEAF